This section outlines one T cell receptor (beta chain) sequence together with its context. This sample is part of a study of T-cell reconstitution after alpha-beta-depleted transplantation in children. The authors prepared the TCRbeta library with unique molecular identifiers. MiXCR, run by TCRdb on the PCR reads, gives a single entry per CDR3 protein. Of more than 550,000 distinct CDR3 sequences listed, over 9.5% are singletons. The CDR3 is made up of 14 amino acids. Germline V gives CDR1 LGHDT, CDR2 YNNKEL (reference sequence). V was cut by 0 bases and J by 7 bases, with 10 bases left in between. This clonotype was obtained from a human donor who donated a stem cell graft to a child with acute myeloid leukemia. Material: PBMCs from the stem cell graft donor, obtained from the stem cell graft. The chain is built from TRBV3-1 and TRBJ2-1, with unresolved D. The CDR3 loop reads CASSQDLLLNEQFF. In DNA form, the CDR3 reads TGTGCCAGCAGCCAAGATCTATTACTGAATGAGCAGTTCTTC.